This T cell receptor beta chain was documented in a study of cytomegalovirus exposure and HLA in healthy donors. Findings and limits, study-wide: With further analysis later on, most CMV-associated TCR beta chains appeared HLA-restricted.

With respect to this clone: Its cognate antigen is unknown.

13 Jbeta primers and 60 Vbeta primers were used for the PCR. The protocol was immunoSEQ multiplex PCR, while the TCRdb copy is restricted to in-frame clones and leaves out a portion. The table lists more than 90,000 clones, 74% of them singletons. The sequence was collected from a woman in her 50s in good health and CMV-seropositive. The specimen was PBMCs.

The CDR3 region has the DNA TGTGCCATCAGGGATGACACCGCGAACACCGGGGAGCTGTTTTTT. This encodes CAIRDDTANTGELFF. The rearrangement links TRBV10-3 to TRBJ2-2; D not resolved. The length of the CDR3 is 15 residues. Germline CDR1 and CDR2: ENHRY and SYGVKD. Trimming left V 6 bases short and J 0 bases short, with 11 bases between.